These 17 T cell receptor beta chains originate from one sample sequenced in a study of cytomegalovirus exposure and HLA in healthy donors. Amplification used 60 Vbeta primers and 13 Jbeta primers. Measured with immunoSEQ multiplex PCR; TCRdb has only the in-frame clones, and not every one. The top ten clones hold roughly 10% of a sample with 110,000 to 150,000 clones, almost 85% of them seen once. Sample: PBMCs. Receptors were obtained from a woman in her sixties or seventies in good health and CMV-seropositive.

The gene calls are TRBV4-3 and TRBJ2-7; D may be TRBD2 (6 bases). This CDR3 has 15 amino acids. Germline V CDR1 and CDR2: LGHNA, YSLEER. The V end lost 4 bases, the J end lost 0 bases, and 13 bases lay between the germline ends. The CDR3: CASSLARGFSYEQYF. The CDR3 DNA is TGCGCCAGCAGCCTCGCCCGGGGGTTCTCCTACGAGCAGTACTTC.

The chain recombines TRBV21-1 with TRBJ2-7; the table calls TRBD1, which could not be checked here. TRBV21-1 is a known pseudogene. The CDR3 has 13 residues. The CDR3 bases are TGTGCCAGCAGCAAAGGGACAGCCTACGAGCAGTACTTC. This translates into CASSKGTAYEQYF.

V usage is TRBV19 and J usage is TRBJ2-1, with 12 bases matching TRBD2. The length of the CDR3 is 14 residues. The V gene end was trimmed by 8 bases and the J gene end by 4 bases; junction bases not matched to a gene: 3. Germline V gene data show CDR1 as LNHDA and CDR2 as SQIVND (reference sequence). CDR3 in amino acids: CASRTSGVYNEQFF. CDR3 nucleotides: TGTGCCAGTCGGACTAGCGGGGTTTACAATGAGCAGTTCTTC.

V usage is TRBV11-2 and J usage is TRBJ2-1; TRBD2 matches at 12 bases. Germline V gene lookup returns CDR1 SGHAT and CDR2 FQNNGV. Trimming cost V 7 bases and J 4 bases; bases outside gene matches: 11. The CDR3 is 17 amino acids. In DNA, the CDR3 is TGTGCCAGCACCCTAGGCCCCCTAGCGGGAGGGTACAATGAGCAGTTCTTC. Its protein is CASTLGPLAGGYNEQFF.

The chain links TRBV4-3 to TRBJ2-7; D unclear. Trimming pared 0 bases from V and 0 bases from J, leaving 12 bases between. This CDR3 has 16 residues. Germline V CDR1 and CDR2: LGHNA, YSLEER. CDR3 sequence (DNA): TGCGCCAGCAGCCAAGATCAGAGGCGACTCTCCTACGAGCAGTACTTC. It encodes CASSQDQRRLSYEQYF.

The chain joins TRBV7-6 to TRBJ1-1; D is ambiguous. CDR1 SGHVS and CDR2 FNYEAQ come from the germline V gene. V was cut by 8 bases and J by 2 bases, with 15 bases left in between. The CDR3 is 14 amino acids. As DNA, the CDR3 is TGTGCCAGCCGGGCTCGGGGTGGAAACACTGAAGCTTTCTTT. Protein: CASRARGGNTEAFF.

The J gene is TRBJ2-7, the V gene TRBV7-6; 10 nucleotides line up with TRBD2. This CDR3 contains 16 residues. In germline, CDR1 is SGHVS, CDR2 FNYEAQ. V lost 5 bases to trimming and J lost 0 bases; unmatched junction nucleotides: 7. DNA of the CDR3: TGTGCCAGCAGCCCCGGACTAGCGGCCAGCTCCTACGAGCAGTACTTC. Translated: CASSPGLAASSYEQYF.

The CDR3 DNA follows: TGCGCCAGCAGCCAGCCCCCGGGACAGGGGCGGCGCTGGTCCTACAATGAGCAGTTCTTC. Translated, it gives CASSQPPGQGRRWSYNEQFF. This chain links TRBV4-1 with TRBJ2-1; TRBD1 aligns across 10 bases. CDR1 is MGHRA, CDR2 YSYEKL, per germline. Trimming at V came to 3 bases and at J to 1 base, leaving 15 bases not matched to a gene. The length of the CDR3 is 20 residues.

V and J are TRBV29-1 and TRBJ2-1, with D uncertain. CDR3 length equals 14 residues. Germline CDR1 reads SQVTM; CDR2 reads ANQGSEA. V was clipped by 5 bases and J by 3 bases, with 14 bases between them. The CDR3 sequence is CSVSLSLIYNEQFF. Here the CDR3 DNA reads TGCAGCGTTTCGCTGAGTCTAATCTACAATGAGCAGTTCTTC.

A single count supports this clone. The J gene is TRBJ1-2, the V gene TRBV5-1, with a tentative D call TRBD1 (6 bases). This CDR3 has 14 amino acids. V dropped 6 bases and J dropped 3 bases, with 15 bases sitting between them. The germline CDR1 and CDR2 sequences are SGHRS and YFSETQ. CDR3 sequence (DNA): TGCGCCAGCAAAAAACAGGGAAGCGACTATGGCTACACCTTC. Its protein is CASKKQGSDYGYTF. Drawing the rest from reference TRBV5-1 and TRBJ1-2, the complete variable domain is KAGVTQTPRYLIKTRGQQVTLSCSPISGHRSVSWYQQTPGQGLQFLFEYFSETQRNKGNFPGRFSGRQFSNSRSEMNVSTLELGDSALYLCASKKQGSDYGYTFGSGTRLTVV.

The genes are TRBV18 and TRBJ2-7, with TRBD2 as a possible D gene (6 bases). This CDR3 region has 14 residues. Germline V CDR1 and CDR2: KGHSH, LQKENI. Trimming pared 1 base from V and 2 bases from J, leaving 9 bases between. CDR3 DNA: TGTGCCAGCTCACCACAGGACTATCCCTACGAGCAGTACTTC. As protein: CASSPQDYPYEQYF. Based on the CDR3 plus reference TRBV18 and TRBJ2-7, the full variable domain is NAGVMQNPRHLVRRRGQEARLRCSPMKGHSHVYWYRQLPEEGLKFMVYLQKENIIDESGMPKERFSAEFPKEGPSILRIQQVVRGDSAAYFCASSPQDYPYEQYFGPGTRLTVT.

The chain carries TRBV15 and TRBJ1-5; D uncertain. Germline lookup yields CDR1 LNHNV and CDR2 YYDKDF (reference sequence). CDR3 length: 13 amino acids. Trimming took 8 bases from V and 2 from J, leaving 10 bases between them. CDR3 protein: CATDNRGNQPQHF. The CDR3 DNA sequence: TGTGCCACCGACAACAGAGGCAATCAGCCCCAGCATTTT. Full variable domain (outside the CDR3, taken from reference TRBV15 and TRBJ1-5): DAMVIQNPRYQVTQFGKPVTLSCSQTLNHNVMYWYQQKSSQAPKLLFHYYDKDFNNEADTPDNFQSRRPNTSFCFLDIRSPGLGDTAMYLCATDNRGNQPQHFGDGTRLSIL.

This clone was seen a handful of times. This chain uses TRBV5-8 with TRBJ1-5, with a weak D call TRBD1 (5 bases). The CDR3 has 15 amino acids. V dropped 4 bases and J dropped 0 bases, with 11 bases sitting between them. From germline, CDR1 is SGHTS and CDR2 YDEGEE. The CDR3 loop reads CASSRGALSNQPQHF. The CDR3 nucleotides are TGTGCCAGCAGCCGCGGGGCTCTTAGCAATCAGCCCCAGCATTTT. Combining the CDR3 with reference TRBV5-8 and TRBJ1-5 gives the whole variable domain EAGVTQSPTHLIKTRGQQATLRCSPISGHTSVYWYQQALGLGLQFLLWYDEGEERNRGNFPPRFSGRQFPNYSSELNVNALELEDSALYLCASSRGALSNQPQHFGDGTRLSIL.

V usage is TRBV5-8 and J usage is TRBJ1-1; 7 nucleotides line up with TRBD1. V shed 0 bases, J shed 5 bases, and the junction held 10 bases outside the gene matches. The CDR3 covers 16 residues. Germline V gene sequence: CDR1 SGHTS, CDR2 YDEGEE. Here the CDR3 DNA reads TGTGCCAGCAGCTTGGAGACAGGGACATTTGAGACTGAAGCTTTCTTT. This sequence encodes CASSLETGTFETEAFF.

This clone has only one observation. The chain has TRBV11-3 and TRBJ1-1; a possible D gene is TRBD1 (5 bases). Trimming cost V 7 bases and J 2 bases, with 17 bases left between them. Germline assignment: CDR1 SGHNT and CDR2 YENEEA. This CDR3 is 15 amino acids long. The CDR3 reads CASNSDDSINTEAFF. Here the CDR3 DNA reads TGTGCCAGCAACTCCGACGACAGTATCAACACTGAAGCTTTCTTT.

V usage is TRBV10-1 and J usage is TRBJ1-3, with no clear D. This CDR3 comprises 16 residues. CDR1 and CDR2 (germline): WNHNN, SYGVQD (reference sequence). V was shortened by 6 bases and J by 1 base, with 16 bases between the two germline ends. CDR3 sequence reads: CASRTRGLRSGNTIYF. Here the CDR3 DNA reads TGCGCCAGCAGAACTCGAGGCCTCCGTTCTGGAAACACCATATATTTT.

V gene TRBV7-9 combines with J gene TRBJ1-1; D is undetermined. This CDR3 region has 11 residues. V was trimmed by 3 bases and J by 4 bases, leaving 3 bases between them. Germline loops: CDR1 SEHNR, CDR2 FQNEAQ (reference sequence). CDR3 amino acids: CASSFSTEAFF. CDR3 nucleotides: TGTGCCAGCAGCTTCTCCACTGAAGCTTTCTTT.